The rows below give T cell receptor beta chains drawn from one sample of a study of cytomegalovirus exposure and HLA in healthy donors. This table comes from immunoSEQ multiplex PCR, and its TCRdb copy is limited to in-frame clones, with some not included. Of roughly 160,000 clones in the sample, just under 80% were seen once. The sample consisted of PBMCs. All receptors come from a woman in her 50s in good health and CMV-seronegative. CDR3s include the opening cysteine and the closing phenylalanine or tryptophan. The D gene is left open where the match is weak. Size is omitted from some rows. Given values are once, few, many or a class for expanded clones.

abundance	j_gene	d_gene	v_gene	CDR3nt	CDR3aa
.	TRBJ2-7	TRBD1	TRBV6-1	TGTGCCAGCACCGCGGGGACAGGGTACGAGCAGTACTTC	CASTAGTGYEQYF
.	TRBJ1-3	.	TRBV29-1	TGCAGCGGGCAGGGGCGTGGAAACACCATATATTTT	CSGQGRGNTIYF
.	TRBJ1-3	TRBD1	TRBV18	TGTGCCAGCTCACCTTGGGACAGGGCCGACACCATATATTTT	CASSPWDRADTIYF
once	TRBJ2-5	TRBD2	TRBV5-4	TGTGCCAGCAGCTTGGACTCCGTAGCGGGAGTTTCCCTCCAAGAGACCCAGTACTTC	CASSLDSVAGVSLQETQYF
.	TRBJ2-2	.	TRBV10-2	TGCGCCAGCAAGCAAGGGGAGCTGTTTTTT	CASKQGELFF
.	TRBJ1-2	TRBD1	TRBV4-3	TGCGCCAGCAGCCAAGTGTCACACCATACAGGGGCGGGCTATGGCTACACCTTC	CASSQVSHHTGAGYGYTF
.	TRBJ1-2	.	TRBV29-1	TGCAGCGCCGGGACTGCCTTCCCGGGCGGTGGCTACACCTTC	CSAGTAFPGGGYTF
.	TRBJ2-7	TRBD1	TRBV5-1	TGCGCCAGCAGCTCCCACAGGGGTGGGGACCTATCACCCTACGAGCAGTACTTC	CASSSHRGGDLSPYEQYF
.	TRBJ2-7	.	TRBV30	TGTGCCGTCGGGACAAGCTCCTACGAGCAGTACTTC	CAVGTSSYEQYF
once	TRBJ2-2	.	TRBV19	TGTGCCAGTAGTCCCCCTAGCACCGGGGAGCTGTTTTTT	CASSPPSTGELFF
.	TRBJ2-7	TRBD2	TRBV5-4	TGTGCCAGCAGCTCGGGGCCGACTAGCGGGCGCGACGAGCAGTACTTC	CASSSGPTSGRDEQYF
few	TRBJ1-1	.	TRBV6-5	TGTGCCACGATCTACAACTCAGGGGAAGCTTTCTTT	CATIYNSGEAFF
.	TRBJ1-2	.	TRBV18	TGTGCCAGCTCACCGGGGGGTGGCTATGGCTACACCTTC	CASSPGGGYGYTF